The source of this TCR beta chain is a study of metastatic and nonmetastatic thyroid tumors. Study information: Peripheral blood and tumor or nodule samples from malignant and benign thyroid patients were compared.

TCRdb re-analyzed the PCR reads through MiXCR. Among roughly 42,000 clones, approximately 17% were seen once, and the ten largest hold roughly an eighth. This clone has a count of ten or more. Not a single patient had been given any form of treatment at any point before undergoing thyroid surgery. V lost 7 bases, J lost 4 bases, and 14 bases lay in between. The CDR3 covers 13 residues. Germline assignment: CDR1 MNHNS and CDR2 SASEGT. Input material: tumor tissue. V and J are TRBV6-1 and TRBJ2-7; weak D call: TRBD1 (6 bases). The TCR comes from a female donor with papillary thyroid cancer or a benign thyroid nodule (not recorded which). Some clones in this sample may be carry-over from other donors' samples. The DNA of the CDR3 is TGTGCCAGCAAACGCCAGGGGAATTACGAGCAGTACTTC. Its protein is CASKRQGNYEQYF.